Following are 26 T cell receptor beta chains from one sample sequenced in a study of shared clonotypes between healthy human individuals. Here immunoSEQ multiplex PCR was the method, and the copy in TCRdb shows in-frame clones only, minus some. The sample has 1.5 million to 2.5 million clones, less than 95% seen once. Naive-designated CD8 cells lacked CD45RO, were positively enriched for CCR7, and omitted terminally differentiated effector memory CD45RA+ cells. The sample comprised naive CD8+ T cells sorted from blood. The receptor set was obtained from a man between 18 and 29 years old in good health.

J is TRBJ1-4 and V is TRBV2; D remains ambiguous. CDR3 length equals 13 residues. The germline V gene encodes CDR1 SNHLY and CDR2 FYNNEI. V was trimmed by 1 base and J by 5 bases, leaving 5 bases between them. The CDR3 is CASSEGPNEKLFF. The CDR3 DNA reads TGTGCCAGCAGTGAAGGTCCAAATGAAAAACTGTTTTTT. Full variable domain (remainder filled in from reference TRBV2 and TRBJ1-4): EPEVTQTPSHQVTQMGQEVILRCVPISNHLYFYWYRQILGQKVEFLVSFYNNEISEKSEIFDDQFSVERPDGSNFTLKIRSTKLEDSAMYFCASSEGPNEKLFFGSGTQLSVL.

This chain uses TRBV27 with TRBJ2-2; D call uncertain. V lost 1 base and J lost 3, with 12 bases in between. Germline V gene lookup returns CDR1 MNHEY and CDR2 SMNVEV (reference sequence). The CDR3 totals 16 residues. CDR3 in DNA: TGTGCCAGCAGTTTATTAAGGGTGCTAGACACCGGGGAGCTGTTTTTT. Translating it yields CASSLLRVLDTGELFF.

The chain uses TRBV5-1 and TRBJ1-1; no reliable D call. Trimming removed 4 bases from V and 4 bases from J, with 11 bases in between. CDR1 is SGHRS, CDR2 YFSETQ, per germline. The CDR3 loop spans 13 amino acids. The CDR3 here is CASSLELFTEAFF. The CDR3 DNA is TGCGCCAGCAGCCTTGAGCTATTCACTGAAGCTTTCTTT.

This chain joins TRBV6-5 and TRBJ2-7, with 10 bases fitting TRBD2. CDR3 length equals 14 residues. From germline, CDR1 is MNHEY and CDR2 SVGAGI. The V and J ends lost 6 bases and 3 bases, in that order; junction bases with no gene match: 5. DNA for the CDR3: TGTGCCAGCAGACTAGCGGGGCCCATCTACGAGCAGTACTTC. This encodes CASRLAGPIYEQYF.

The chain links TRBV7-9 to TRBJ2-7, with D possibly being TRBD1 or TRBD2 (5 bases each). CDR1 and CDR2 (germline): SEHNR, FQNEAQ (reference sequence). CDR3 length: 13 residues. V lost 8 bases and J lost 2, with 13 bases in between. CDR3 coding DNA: TGTGCCAGCGAGGGTCAGGGCCCCTACGAGCAGTACTTC. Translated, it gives CASEGQGPYEQYF.

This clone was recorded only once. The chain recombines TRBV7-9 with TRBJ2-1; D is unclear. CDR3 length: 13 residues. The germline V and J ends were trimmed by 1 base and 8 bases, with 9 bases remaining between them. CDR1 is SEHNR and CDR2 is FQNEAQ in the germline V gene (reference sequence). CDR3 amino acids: CASSLVGSDEQFF. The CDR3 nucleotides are TGTGCCAGCAGCTTAGTCGGGTCCGATGAGCAGTTCTTC. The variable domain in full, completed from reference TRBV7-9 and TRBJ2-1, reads DTGVSQNPRHKITKRGQNVTFRCDPISEHNRLYWYRQTLGQGPEFLTYFQNEAQLEKSRLLSDRFSAERPKGSFSTLEIQRTEQGDSAMYLCASSLVGSDEQFFGPGTRLTVL.

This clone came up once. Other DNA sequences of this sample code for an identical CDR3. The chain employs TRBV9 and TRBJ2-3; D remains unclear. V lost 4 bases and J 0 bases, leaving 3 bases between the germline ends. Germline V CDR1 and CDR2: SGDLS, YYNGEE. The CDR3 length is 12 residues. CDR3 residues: CASSSSTDTQYF. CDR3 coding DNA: TGTGCCAGCAGCTCAAGCACAGATACGCAGTATTTT. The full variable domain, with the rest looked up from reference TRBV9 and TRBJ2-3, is DSGVTQTPKHLITATGQRVTLRCSPRSGDLSVYWYQQSLDQGLQFLIQYYNGEERAKGNILERFSAQQFPDLHSELNLSSLELGDSALYFCASSSSTDTQYFGPGTRLTVL.

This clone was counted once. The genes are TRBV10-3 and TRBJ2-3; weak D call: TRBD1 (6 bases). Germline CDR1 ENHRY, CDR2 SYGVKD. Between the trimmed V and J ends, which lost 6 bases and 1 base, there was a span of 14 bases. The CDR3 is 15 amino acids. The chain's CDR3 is CAISTGTSGTDTQYF. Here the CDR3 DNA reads TGTGCCATCAGCACAGGGACATCGGGCACAGATACGCAGTATTTT.

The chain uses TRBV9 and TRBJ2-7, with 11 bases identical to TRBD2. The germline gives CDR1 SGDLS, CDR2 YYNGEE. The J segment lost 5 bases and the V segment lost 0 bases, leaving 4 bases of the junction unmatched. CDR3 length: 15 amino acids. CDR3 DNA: TGTGCCAGCAGCGTAGGACTAGCGGGACCCCACGAGCAGTACTTC. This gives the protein CASSVGLAGPHEQYF.

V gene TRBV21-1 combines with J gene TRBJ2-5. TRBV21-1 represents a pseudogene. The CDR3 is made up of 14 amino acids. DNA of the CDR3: TGTGCCAGCAGCAAAAGCCGGGCCCAAGAGACCCAGTACTTC. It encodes CASSKSRAQETQYF.

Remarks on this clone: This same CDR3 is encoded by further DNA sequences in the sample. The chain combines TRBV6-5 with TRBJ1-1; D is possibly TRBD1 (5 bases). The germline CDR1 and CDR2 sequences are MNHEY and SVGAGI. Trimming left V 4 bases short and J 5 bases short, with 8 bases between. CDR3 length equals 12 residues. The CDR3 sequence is CASSSGGTEAFF. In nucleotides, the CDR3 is TGTGCCAGCAGTTCTGGGGGGACTGAAGCTTTCTTT.

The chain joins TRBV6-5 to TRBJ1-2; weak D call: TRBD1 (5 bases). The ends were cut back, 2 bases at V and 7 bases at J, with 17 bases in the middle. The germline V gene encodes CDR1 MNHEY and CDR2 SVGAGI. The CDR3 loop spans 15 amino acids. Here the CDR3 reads CASSYSQGSPGGYTF. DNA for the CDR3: TGTGCCAGCAGTTACAGTCAGGGAAGCCCCGGTGGCTACACCTTC.

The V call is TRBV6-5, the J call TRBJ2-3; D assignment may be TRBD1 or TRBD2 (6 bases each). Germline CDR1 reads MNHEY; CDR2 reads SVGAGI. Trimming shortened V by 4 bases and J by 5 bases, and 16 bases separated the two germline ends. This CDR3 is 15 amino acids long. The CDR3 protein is CASSSGGGLRDTQYF. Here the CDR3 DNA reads TGTGCCAGCAGTTCCGGTGGGGGGCTTAGAGATACGCAGTATTTT.

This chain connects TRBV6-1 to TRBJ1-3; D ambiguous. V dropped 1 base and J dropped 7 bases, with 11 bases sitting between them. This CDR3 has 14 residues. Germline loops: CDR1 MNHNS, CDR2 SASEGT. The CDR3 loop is CASSEGGPPNTIYF. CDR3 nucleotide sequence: TGTGCCAGCAGTGAAGGAGGGCCGCCGAACACCATATATTTT.

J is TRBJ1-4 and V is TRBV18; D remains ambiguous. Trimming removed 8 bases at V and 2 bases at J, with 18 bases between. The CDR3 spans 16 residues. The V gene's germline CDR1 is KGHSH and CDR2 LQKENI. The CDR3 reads CASPHGPGRTNEKLFF. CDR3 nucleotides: TGTGCCAGCCCGCACGGCCCAGGAAGGACTAATGAAAAACTGTTTTTT.

CDR3 bases: TGCGCCAGCAGCCTGATTTCGGGGGAGCAAGATACGCAGTATTTT. It encodes CASSLISGEQDTQYF. J is TRBJ2-3 and V is TRBV4-1; weak D call: TRBD2 (6 bases). Germline CDR1 MGHRA, CDR2 YSYEKL. Between the trimmed V and J ends, which lost 4 bases and 5 bases, there was a span of 16 bases. The length of the CDR3 is 15 residues.

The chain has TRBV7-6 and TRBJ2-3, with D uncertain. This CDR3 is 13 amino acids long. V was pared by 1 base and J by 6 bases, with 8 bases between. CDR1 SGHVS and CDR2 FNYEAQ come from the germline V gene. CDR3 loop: CASSLGVGDTQYF. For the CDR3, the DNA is TGTGCCAGCAGCTTAGGGGTAGGGGATACGCAGTATTTT.

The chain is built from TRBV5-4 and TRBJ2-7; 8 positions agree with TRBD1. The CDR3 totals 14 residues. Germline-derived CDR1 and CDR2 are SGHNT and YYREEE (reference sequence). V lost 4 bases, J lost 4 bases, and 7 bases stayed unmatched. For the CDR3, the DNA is TGTGCCAGCAGCAACCGGGACAGGACATACGAGCAGTACTTC. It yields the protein CASSNRDRTYEQYF.

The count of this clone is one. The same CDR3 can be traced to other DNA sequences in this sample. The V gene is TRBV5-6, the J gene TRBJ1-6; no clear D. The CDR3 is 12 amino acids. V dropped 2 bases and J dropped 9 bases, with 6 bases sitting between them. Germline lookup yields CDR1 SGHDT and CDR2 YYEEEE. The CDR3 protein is CASSFGSSPLHF. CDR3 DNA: TGTGCCAGCAGCTTCGGGAGTTCACCCCTCCACTTT.

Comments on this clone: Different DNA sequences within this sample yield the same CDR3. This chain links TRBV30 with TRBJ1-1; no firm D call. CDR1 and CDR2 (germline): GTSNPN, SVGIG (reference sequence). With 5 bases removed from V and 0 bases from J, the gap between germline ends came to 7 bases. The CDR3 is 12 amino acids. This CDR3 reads CAWGRLNTEAFF. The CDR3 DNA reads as TGTGCCTGGGGACGCCTGAACACTGAAGCTTTCTTT.

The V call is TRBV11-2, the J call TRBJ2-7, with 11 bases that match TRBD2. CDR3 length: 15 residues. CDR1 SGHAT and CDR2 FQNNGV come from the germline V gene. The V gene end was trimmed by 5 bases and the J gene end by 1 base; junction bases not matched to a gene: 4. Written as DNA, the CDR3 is TGTGCCAGCAGCACGCGGACTAGCGGGTCCTACGAGCAGTACTTC. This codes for CASSTRTSGSYEQYF.

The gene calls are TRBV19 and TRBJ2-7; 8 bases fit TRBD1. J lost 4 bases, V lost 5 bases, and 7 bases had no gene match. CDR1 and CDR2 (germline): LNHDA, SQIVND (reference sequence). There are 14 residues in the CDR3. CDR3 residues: CASSFLDRAYEQYF. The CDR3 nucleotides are TGTGCCAGTAGTTTCTTGGACAGGGCTTACGAGCAGTACTTC.

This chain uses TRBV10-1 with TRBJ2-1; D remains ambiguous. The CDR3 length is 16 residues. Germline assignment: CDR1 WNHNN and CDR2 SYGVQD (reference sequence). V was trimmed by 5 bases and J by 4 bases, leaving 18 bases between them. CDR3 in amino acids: CASSPRDFLPYNEQFF. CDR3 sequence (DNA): TGCGCCAGCAGTCCTAGAGACTTCCTCCCTTACAATGAGCAGTTCTTC.

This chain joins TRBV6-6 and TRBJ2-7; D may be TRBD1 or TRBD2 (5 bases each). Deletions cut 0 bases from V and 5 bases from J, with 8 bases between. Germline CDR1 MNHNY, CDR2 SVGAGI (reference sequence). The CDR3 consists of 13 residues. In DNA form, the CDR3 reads TGTGCCAGCAGTTACTCGGGGGTCCACGAGCAGTACTTC. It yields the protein CASSYSGVHEQYF.

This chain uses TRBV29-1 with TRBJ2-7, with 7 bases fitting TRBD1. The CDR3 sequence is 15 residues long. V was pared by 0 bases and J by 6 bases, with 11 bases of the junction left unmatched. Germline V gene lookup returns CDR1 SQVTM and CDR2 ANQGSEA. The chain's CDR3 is CSVEDSPTGAGEQYF. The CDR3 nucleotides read TGCAGCGTTGAAGACTCCCCTACAGGGGCCGGCGAGCAGTACTTC.

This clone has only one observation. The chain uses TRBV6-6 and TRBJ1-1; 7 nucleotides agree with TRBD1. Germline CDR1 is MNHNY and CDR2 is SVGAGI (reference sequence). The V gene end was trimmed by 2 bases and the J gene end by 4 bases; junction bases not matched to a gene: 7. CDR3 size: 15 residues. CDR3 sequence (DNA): TGTGCCAGCAGTTACAGAGCAGGGGGGAGCACTGAAGCTTTCTTT. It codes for CASSYRAGGSTEAFF.